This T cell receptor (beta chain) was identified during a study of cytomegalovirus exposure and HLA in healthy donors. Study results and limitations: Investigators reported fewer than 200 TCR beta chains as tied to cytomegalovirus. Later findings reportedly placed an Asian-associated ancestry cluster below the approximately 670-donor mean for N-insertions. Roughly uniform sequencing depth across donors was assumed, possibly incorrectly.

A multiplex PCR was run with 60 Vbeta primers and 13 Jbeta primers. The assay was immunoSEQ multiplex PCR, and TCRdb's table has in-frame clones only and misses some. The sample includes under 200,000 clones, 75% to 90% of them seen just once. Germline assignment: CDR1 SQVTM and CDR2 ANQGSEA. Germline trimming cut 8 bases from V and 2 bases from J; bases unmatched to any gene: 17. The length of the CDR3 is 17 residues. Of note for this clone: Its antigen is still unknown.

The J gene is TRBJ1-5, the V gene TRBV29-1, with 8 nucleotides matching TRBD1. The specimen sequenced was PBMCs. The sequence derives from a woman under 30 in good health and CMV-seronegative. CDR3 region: CSPEGNRDRRGNQPQHF. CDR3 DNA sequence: TGCAGCCCCGAGGGGAACCGGGACAGGAGGGGCAATCAGCCCCAGCATTTT.